A single sample is the source of the 20 T cell receptor beta chains below, sequenced in a study of patients and donors after allogeneic stem cell transplantation. Via MiXCR, TCRdb re-called the RT-PCR reads, giving one row per CDR3 protein. This sample has around 27,000 distinct CDR3 sequences, with over 7% found just once. Sequencing was carried out using blood, either unsorted or a sorted T cell fraction (not recorded which). These receptor sequences come from a human donor who was either an allogeneic HSCT recipient or a stem cell or donor lymphocyte infusion donor (not recorded which). It is not recorded whose cells these are; they may come from a transplant donor.

This clonotype was counted ten times or more. The rearrangement joins TRBV7-9 to TRBJ2-3; D gene unclear. Per the germline V gene, CDR1 is SEHNR and CDR2 is FQNEAQ (reference sequence). The CDR3 contains 15 residues. V gave up 0 bases and J gave up 3 bases, with 10 bases separating them. CDR3 amino acids: CASSLASGTTDTQYF. CDR3 bases: TGTGCCAGCAGCTTAGCCAGTGGAACGACAGATACGCAGTATTTT. Drawing the rest from reference TRBV7-9 and TRBJ2-3, the complete variable domain is DTGVSQNPRHKITKRGQNVTFRCDPISEHNRLYWYRQTLGQGPEFLTYFQNEAQLEKSRLLSDRFSAERPKGSFSTLEIQRTEQGDSAMYLCASSLASGTTDTQYFGPGTRLTVL.

The rearrangement uses TRBV7-9 and TRBJ1-4; a weak D match, TRBD1 (5 bases). This CDR3 has 14 amino acids. Trimming stripped 5 bases from V and 1 base from J, with 8 bases between. Germline CDR1 and CDR2: SEHNR and FQNEAQ (reference sequence). The CDR3 DNA reads TGTGCCAGCAGCGGGGGGAGAACTAATGAAAAACTGTTTTTT. It yields the protein CASSGGRTNEKLFF.

This clonotype appeared a few times. The CDR3 DNA reads TGTGCCAGCAGCTACCCGGGACAGAAGATCTACGAGCAGTACTTC. It specifies CASSYPGQKIYEQYF. The chain links TRBV3-1 to TRBJ2-7; 7 nucleotides line up with TRBD1. After removal of 5 bases from V and 3 bases from J, the junction contained 10 bases not matched to a gene. The CDR3 length is 15 residues. Germline lookup yields CDR1 LGHDT and CDR2 YNNKEL (reference sequence).

At least ten counts were recorded for this clonotype. CDR3 sequence reads: CASSQEYAGGGTDTQYF. DNA of the CDR3: TGTGCCAGCAGCCAAGAATACGCAGGGGGCGGGACAGATACGCAGTATTTT. The V and J genes are TRBV3-1 and TRBJ2-3; 8 bases agree with TRBD1. The CDR3 is made up of 17 amino acids. Per germline, CDR1 LGHDT and CDR2 YNNKEL (reference sequence). Unmatched junction bases numbered 8, after V lost 0 bases and J lost 3 bases.

This clonotype appeared many times. J is TRBJ2-1 and V is TRBV20-1; D may match TRBD1 or TRBD2 (5 bases each). This CDR3 region has 15 residues. Trimming stripped 6 bases from V and 7 bases from J, with 22 bases between. Germline CDR1 and CDR2: DFQATT and SNEGSKA (reference sequence). The CDR3 sequence is CSATKGPPTANEQFF. The CDR3 nucleotides are TGCAGTGCCACCAAGGGACCTCCTACTGCTAATGAGCAGTTCTTC.

The chain carries TRBV5-1 and TRBJ1-5, with D possibly matching TRBD1 (6 bases). Trimming shortened V by 3 bases and J by 6 bases, and 13 bases separated the two germline ends. CDR3 length: 14 residues. CDR1 SGHRS and CDR2 YFSETQ come from the germline V gene. The CDR3 loop reads CASSSSGGSQPQHF. The CDR3 nucleotides read TGCGCCAGCAGCTCGTCGGGGGGCTCTCAGCCCCAGCATTTT.

Only a few counts were recorded for this clonotype. The chain carries TRBV12-5 and TRBJ2-3, with D hard to call. The CDR3 sequence is 13 residues long. Germline V gene data show CDR1 as LGHNT and CDR2 as FRNRAP. V gave up 6 bases and J gave up 2 bases, with 9 bases separating them. In nucleotides, the CDR3 is TGTGCTAGTGGGGCTCAACTCACAGATACGCAGTATTTT. Its protein is CASGAQLTDTQYF.

This clonotype was counted a few times. This rearrangement joins TRBV27 to TRBJ1-1, with D perhaps TRBD1 (5 bases). The CDR3 has 15 amino acids. Germline-derived CDR1 and CDR2 are MNHEY and SMNVEV (reference sequence). Deletions cut 3 bases from V and 5 bases from J, with 16 bases between. The CDR3 nucleotides read TGTGCCAGCAGTTTCAGCGGGGCAGCGCCGACTGAAGCTTTCTTT. As protein: CASSFSGAAPTEAFF.

This clonotype is labeled medium-sized. The genes are TRBV3-1 and TRBJ2-1, with 8 bases matching TRBD2. There are 12 residues in the CDR3. Per germline, CDR1 LGHDT and CDR2 YNNKEL (reference sequence). The trim removed 1 base at V and 12 bases at J, leaving 2 bases unmatched. Written as DNA, the CDR3 is TGTGCCAGCAGCCAAGTCCGGGGGGGGCAGTTCTTC. Residues: CASSQVRGGQFF.

This clonotype was counted many times. This rearrangement joins TRBV7-2 to TRBJ2-2, with D hard to call. Germline V gene lookup returns CDR1 SGHTA and CDR2 FQGNSA. CDR3 length equals 14 residues. Trimming pared 6 bases from V and 3 bases from J, leaving 11 bases between. CDR3 in amino acids: CASRVGLDTGELFF. Written as DNA, the CDR3 is TGTGCCAGCAGGGTGGGTCTTGACACCGGGGAGCTGTTTTTT.

This clonotype was recorded a few times. V is TRBV9 and J is TRBJ1-1; D might be TRBD1 (5 bases). This CDR3 has 16 amino acids. Deletions cut 7 bases from V and 0 bases from J, with 19 bases between. The V gene's germline CDR1 is SGDLS and CDR2 YYNGEE. CDR3 in amino acids: CASQPGGPNMNTEAFF. CDR3 DNA sequence: TGTGCCAGCCAACCCGGGGGTCCGAACATGAACACTGAAGCTTTCTTT.

This clonotype showed up many times. The chain is built from TRBV9 and TRBJ1-2; no firm D call. The CDR3 contains 13 residues. V was cut by 0 bases and J by 3 bases, with 6 bases left in between. Germline V lookup: CDR1 SGDLS, CDR2 YYNGEE. CDR3 in DNA: TGTGCCAGCAGCGTAGGTCAGGACTATGGCTACACCTTC. Residues: CASSVGQDYGYTF.

The chain has TRBV3-1 and TRBJ2-1; D is perhaps TRBD1 (6 bases). Germline-derived CDR1 and CDR2 are LGHDT and YNNKEL (reference sequence). The CDR3 runs 18 residues. The germline V and J ends were trimmed by 4 bases and 0 bases, with 19 bases remaining between them. The CDR3 DNA reads as TGTGCCAGCAGCCTAGGGGGTAGCCGTGGAAGCTCCTACAATGAGCAGTTCTTC. It is translated as CASSLGGSRGSSYNEQFF.

This clonotype was counted at least ten times. The chain couples TRBV19 to TRBJ2-3, with D possibly being TRBD2 (7 bases). Per the germline V gene, CDR1 is LNHDA and CDR2 is SQIVND (reference sequence). There are 14 residues in the CDR3. V was trimmed by 3 bases and J by 5 bases, leaving 12 bases between them. CDR3 residues: CASSMAGAQDTQYF. The CDR3 DNA reads as TGTGCCAGTAGTATGGCGGGGGCTCAAGATACGCAGTATTTT.

This clonotype has a count of ten or more. V is TRBV3-1 and J is TRBJ2-1; 7 bases map to TRBD1. CDR3 length: 12 residues. J lost 10 bases, V lost 5 bases, and 5 bases had no gene match. Germline-derived CDR1 and CDR2 are LGHDT and YNNKEL (reference sequence). The CDR3 nucleotides are TGTGCCAGCAGCATCCGGGACAGCGAGCAGTTCTTC. Protein: CASSIRDSEQFF.

The rearrangement links TRBV24-1 to TRBJ2-5; 8 bases are shared with TRBD2. J gave up 3 bases and V 2 bases, and 10 bases lay outside the gene matches. Germline loops: CDR1 KGHDR, CDR2 SFDVKD. The CDR3 spans 17 residues. For the CDR3, the DNA is TGTGCCACCAGTGATTCCTCTGTAGCGGGGCAGGAAGAGACCCAGTACTTC. Amino acids: CATSDSSVAGQEETQYF.

This clonotype was counted at least ten times. The chain uses TRBV7-9 and TRBJ2-3; D tentatively fits TRBD1 or TRBD2 (6 bases each). The germline CDR1 and CDR2 sequences are SEHNR and FQNEAQ (reference sequence). The CDR3 length is 13 residues. With 4 bases removed from V and 5 bases from J, the gap between germline ends came to 10 bases. CDR3 amino acids: CASSWGALDTQYF. Written as DNA, the CDR3 is TGTGCCAGCAGCTGGGGGGCCTTAGATACGCAGTATTTT.

The chain carries TRBV24-1 and TRBJ2-1, with D perhaps matching TRBD2 (6 bases). Trimming removed 9 bases at V and 0 bases at J, with 11 bases between. CDR3 size: 14 residues. Germline-derived CDR1 and CDR2 are KGHDR and SFDVKD. The CDR3 reads CATPGTGSYNEQFF. The CDR3 DNA follows: TGTGCCACCCCCGGGACTGGCTCCTACAATGAGCAGTTCTTC.

This clonotype was detected only a few times. The chain couples TRBV28 to TRBJ2-7; D might be TRBD1 (5 bases). This CDR3 has 11 amino acids. Germline values: CDR1 MDHEN, CDR2 SYDVKM. The CDR3 DNA reads TGTGTCACAGGTAGTTGGGACGAGCAGTACTTC. Residues: CVTGSWDEQYF.

This chain links TRBV4-1 with TRBJ2-7, with a weak D call TRBD1 (5 bases). The germline V gene encodes CDR1 MGHRA and CDR2 YSYEKL. Trimming stripped 0 bases from V and 9 bases from J, with 15 bases between. The CDR3 is 14 amino acids. As DNA, the CDR3 is TGCGCCAGCAGCCAAGAACTCAGACAGCGAATGCAGTACTTC. Protein sequence: CASSQELRQRMQYF.